Given below is one T cell receptor (beta chain) in context. The sample comes from a study of blood T cell repertoires in COVID-19. Study-level background: The United States, Italy and Spain were the sources of the acute and convalescent COVID-19 samples. T cells, B-cell-depleted T cells, or PBMCs provided the cDNA or gDNA that served as material.

Original analysis: The authors estimated nucleated cell counts from reference gene primer amplification. The assay was immunoSEQ multiplex PCR, and TCRdb's table has in-frame clones only and misses some. V and J calls and clone size follow that table, whereas D and trimming were derived from the DNA. This repertoire shows about 200,000 clones, about four fifths found once; its top ten account for 6.5% to 9%. V gave up 1 base and J gave up 4 bases, with 14 bases separating them. Germline V CDR1 and CDR2: SGDLS, YYNGEE. The CDR3 extends over 15 amino acids. This chain links TRBV9 with TRBJ1-1; tentatively, D is TRBD1 (5 bases). This clonotype originated in a woman in her 50s with active or convalescent COVID-19. Sequenced sample: peripheral blood. CDR3 residues: CASSVQAGGTTEAFF. CDR3 coding DNA: TGTGCCAGCAGCGTACAGGCGGGCGGGACCACTGAAGCTTTCTTT.